What follows is one TCR beta chain and its context. CDR3 length: 15 residues. CDR1 and CDR2 (germline): MGHDK, SYGVNS. Trimming pared 3 bases from V and 4 bases from J, leaving 13 bases between. Assay: immunoSEQ multiplex PCR; the TCRdb copy retains only in-frame clones and omits some. The sample carries fewer than 500,000 clones, 81% recorded once. This sample was taken from a study of blood T cell repertoires in COVID-19. Sequencing was carried out using peripheral blood. The J gene is TRBJ1-5, the V gene TRBV25-1; D may be TRBD1 (5 bases). The sequence was collected from a human donor with acute or convalescent COVID-19. The donor label of this sample is uncertain. CDR3 region: CASSDRRGGNQPQHF. CDR3 nucleotides: TGTGCCAGCAGTGACAGAAGGGGAGGAAATCAGCCCCAGCATTTT.